This is a list of T cell receptor beta chains from one sample in a study of regulatory T cells in long-lasting Graves disease. TCRdb re-called the multiplex PCR reads with MiXCR, one entry per CDR3 protein. Of some 370,000 distinct CDR3 sequences in the sample, around 20% were seen once. The specimen comprised peripheral blood mononuclear cells (PBMCs), sampled when the disease was refractory, from a patient treated with antithyroid drugs. Receptors originate from a female donor with Graves disease. The CDR3 runs from the conserved cysteine through the conserved F or W. A D gene is named only where the DNA matches it firmly. Expanded clones get a size class; other rows say once, few or many, or leave the size out.

j_call	v_call	d_call	clone_size	cdr3_aa	cdr3_nt
TRBJ2-3	TRBV3-1	.	.	CASSLRPESTDTQYF	TGTGCCAGCAGCCTCCGCCCCGAAAGCACAGATACGCAGTATTTT
TRBJ1-4	TRBV15	TRBD1	many	CATSRSTGAGNEKLFF	TGTGCCACCAGCAGATCGACAGGGGCCGGGAATGAAAAACTGTTTTTT
TRBJ2-1	TRBV6-1	TRBD2	.	CASRPTGLAYNEQFF	TGTGCCAGCAGGCCCACGGGACTAGCGTACAATGAGCAGTTCTTC
TRBJ2-7	TRBV7-9	.	few	CASSPPLVWDEQYF	TGTGCCAGCAGCCCGCCACTGGTCTGGGACGAGCAGTACTTC
TRBJ2-7	TRBV29-1	TRBD1	.	CSVGTGPHEQYF	TGCAGCGTCGGGACAGGGCCCCACGAGCAGTACTTC
TRBJ2-7	TRBV20-1	.	few	CSARIDYEQYF	TGCAGTGCTAGAATTGACTACGAGCAGTACTTC
TRBJ2-5	TRBV2	.	many	CASSEARGVGETQYF	TGTGCCAGCAGTGAAGCGCGAGGGGTAGGAGAGACCCAGTACTTC
TRBJ2-7	TRBV7-9	.	.	CASSLTDSEQYF	TGTGCCAGCAGCTTAACTGACAGCGAGCAGTACTTC
TRBJ1-5	TRBV7-2	.	.	CASSRGVGNQPQHF	TGTGCCAGCAGCAGGGGGGTCGGGAATCAGCCCCAGCATTTT
TRBJ2-7	TRBV2	.	many	CASSVRLTYEQYF	TGTGCCAGCAGTGTACGTCTAACCTACGAGCAGTACTTC
TRBJ2-7	TRBV12-3/TRBV12-4	TRBD1	many	CASSSGTGSSEQYF	TGTGCCAGCAGTTCCGGGACAGGGTCGTCCGAGCAGTACTTC
TRBJ2-2	TRBV7-2	.	few	CASSRARAGELFF	TGTGCCAGCAGCCGGGCGAGAGCCGGGGAGCTGTTTTTT
TRBJ1-6	TRBV28	.	.	CASSFQGVSPLHF	TGTGCCAGCAGTTTTCAAGGGGTCTCACCCCTCCACTTT
TRBJ2-7	TRBV7-2	TRBD2	many	CASSLGRGAYEQYF	TGTGCCAGCAGCTTAGGGCGGGGGGCCTACGAGCAGTACTTT
TRBJ2-7	TRBV7-8	.	many	CASSLLGLIYEQYF	TGTGCCAGCAGCTTATTAGGACTAATCTACGAGCAGTACTTC
TRBJ2-5	TRBV12-3/TRBV12-4	TRBD2	many	CASSFEAGYQETQYF	TGTGCCAGCAGTTTTGAAGCGGGATACCAAGAGACCCAGTACTTC
TRBJ2-2	TRBV7-6	.	.	CASSSPLGQPSNTGELFF	TGTGCCAGCAGCTCCCCCCTTGGACAGCCCTCGAACACCGGGGAGCTGTTTTTT
TRBJ2-2	TRBV7-2	.	many	CASSPSGVPSTGELFF	TGTGCCAGCAGCCCCTCCGGGGTACCGAGCACCGGGGAGCTGTTTTTT
TRBJ2-7	TRBV20-1	TRBD2	.	CSASSSLTSGRSYEQYF	TGCAGTGCTAGCTCCTCCCTTACTAGCGGGAGGTCGTACGAGCAGTACTTC
TRBJ2-2	TRBV7-2	TRBD2	.	CASSLDLAGASGELFF	TGTGCCAGCAGCTTAGACTTAGCGGGAGCGTCCGGGGAGCTGTTTTTT
TRBJ2-5	TRBV30	.	many	CAWTSQETQYF	TGTGCCTGGACTTCGCAAGAGACCCAGTACTTC
TRBJ1-2	TRBV12-5	.	.	CASGLGTVYGYTF	TGTGCTAGTGGTTTGGGGACAGTCTATGGCTACACCTTC
TRBJ2-4	TRBV14	.	.	CASSHGRPAKNIQYF	TGTGCCAGCAGCCACGGAAGGCCAGCCAAAAACATTCAGTACTTC
TRBJ2-5	TRBV29-1	.	.	CSVEEKVRYLTGSEETQYF	TGCAGCGTTGAAGAAAAGGTCAGGTACCTTACGGGAAGTGAAGAGACCCAGTACTTC
TRBJ2-2	TRBV3-1	.	.	CASRLLQGTGELFF	TGTGCCAGCAGACTTTTACAGGGTACCGGGGAGCTGTTTTTT
TRBJ2-5	TRBV6-5	.	many	CASSSTEQETQYF	TGTGCCAGCAGTTCGACGGAGCAAGAGACCCAGTACTTC
TRBJ2-7	TRBV6-1	TRBD2	many	CASSGLAGGEQYF	TGTGCCAGCAGCGGACTAGCGGGAGGCGAGCAGTACTTC
TRBJ1-2	TRBV30	.	many	CAWSVPRRDNYGYTF	TGTGCCTGGAGCGTACCTCGGAGGGACAACTATGGCTACACCTTC
TRBJ1-6	TRBV9	.	few	CASSVQGERSPLHF	TGTGCCAGCAGCGTACAAGGTGAAAGGTCACCCCTCCACTTT
TRBJ2-7	TRBV7-2	.	.	CASSLTRRYEQYF	TGTGCCAGCAGCTTAACCAGGCGCTACGAGCAGTACTTC
TRBJ1-3	TRBV5-1	.	.	CASSLGAGDIYF	TGCGCCAGCAGCTTGGGGGCAGGGGACATATATTTT
TRBJ2-6	TRBV20-1	TRBD2	many	CSASLGTSGSGANVLTF	TGCAGTGCTAGTCTTGGTACTAGCGGGAGCGGGGCCAACGTCCTGACTTTC
TRBJ2-5	TRBV20-1	TRBD2	many	CSARTSGVSETQYF	TGCAGTGCAAGGACTAGCGGAGTCTCGGAGACCCAGTACTTC
TRBJ1-1	TRBV12-3/TRBV12-4	TRBD1	many	CASTPQGALRNTEAFF	TGTGCCAGCACCCCACAGGGGGCTTTAAGAAACACTGAAGCTTTCTTT
TRBJ1-2	TRBV6-2/TRBV6-3	.	few	CASSYSIYAVITYGYTF	TGTGCCAGCAGTTACTCGATTTATGCCGTTATAACTTATGGCTACACCTTC
TRBJ2-7	TRBV27	.	many	CASRRRGRGSYEQYF	TGTGCCAGCAGGAGGAGAGGACGAGGCTCCTACGAGCAGTACTTC
TRBJ1-5	TRBV7-9	.	few	CASGQNQPQHF	TGTGCCAGCGGACAGAATCAGCCCCAGCATTTT
TRBJ2-7	TRBV2	.	many	CASSPSYEQYF	TGTGCCAGCAGCCCCTCCTACGAGCAGTACTTC
TRBJ1-2	TRBV15	.	few	CATSSSQVYGYTF	TGTGCCACCAGCAGTAGTCAGGTTTATGGCTACACCTTC
TRBJ2-7	TRBV20-1	.	.	CSADKGLEQYF	TGCAGTGCTGATAAAGGATTGGAGCAGTACTTC
TRBJ1-2	TRBV5-5	.	.	CASSLQLGMLSDTF	TGTGCCAGCAGCTTGCAACTGGGGATGTTATCCGACACCTTC